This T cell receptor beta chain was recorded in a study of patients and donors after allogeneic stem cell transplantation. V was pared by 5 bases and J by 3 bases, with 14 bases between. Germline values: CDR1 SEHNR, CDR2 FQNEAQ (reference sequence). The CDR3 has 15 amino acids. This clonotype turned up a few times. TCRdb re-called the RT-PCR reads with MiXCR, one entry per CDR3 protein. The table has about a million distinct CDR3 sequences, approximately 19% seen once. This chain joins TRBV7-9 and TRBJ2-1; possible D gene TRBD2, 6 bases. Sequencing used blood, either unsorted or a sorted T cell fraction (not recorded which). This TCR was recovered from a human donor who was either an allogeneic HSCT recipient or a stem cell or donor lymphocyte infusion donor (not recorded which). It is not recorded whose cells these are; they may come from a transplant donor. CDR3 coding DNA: TGTGCCAGCAGCCCTCGTCCTAGCGACTACAATGAGCAGTTCTTC. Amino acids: CASSPRPSDYNEQFF.